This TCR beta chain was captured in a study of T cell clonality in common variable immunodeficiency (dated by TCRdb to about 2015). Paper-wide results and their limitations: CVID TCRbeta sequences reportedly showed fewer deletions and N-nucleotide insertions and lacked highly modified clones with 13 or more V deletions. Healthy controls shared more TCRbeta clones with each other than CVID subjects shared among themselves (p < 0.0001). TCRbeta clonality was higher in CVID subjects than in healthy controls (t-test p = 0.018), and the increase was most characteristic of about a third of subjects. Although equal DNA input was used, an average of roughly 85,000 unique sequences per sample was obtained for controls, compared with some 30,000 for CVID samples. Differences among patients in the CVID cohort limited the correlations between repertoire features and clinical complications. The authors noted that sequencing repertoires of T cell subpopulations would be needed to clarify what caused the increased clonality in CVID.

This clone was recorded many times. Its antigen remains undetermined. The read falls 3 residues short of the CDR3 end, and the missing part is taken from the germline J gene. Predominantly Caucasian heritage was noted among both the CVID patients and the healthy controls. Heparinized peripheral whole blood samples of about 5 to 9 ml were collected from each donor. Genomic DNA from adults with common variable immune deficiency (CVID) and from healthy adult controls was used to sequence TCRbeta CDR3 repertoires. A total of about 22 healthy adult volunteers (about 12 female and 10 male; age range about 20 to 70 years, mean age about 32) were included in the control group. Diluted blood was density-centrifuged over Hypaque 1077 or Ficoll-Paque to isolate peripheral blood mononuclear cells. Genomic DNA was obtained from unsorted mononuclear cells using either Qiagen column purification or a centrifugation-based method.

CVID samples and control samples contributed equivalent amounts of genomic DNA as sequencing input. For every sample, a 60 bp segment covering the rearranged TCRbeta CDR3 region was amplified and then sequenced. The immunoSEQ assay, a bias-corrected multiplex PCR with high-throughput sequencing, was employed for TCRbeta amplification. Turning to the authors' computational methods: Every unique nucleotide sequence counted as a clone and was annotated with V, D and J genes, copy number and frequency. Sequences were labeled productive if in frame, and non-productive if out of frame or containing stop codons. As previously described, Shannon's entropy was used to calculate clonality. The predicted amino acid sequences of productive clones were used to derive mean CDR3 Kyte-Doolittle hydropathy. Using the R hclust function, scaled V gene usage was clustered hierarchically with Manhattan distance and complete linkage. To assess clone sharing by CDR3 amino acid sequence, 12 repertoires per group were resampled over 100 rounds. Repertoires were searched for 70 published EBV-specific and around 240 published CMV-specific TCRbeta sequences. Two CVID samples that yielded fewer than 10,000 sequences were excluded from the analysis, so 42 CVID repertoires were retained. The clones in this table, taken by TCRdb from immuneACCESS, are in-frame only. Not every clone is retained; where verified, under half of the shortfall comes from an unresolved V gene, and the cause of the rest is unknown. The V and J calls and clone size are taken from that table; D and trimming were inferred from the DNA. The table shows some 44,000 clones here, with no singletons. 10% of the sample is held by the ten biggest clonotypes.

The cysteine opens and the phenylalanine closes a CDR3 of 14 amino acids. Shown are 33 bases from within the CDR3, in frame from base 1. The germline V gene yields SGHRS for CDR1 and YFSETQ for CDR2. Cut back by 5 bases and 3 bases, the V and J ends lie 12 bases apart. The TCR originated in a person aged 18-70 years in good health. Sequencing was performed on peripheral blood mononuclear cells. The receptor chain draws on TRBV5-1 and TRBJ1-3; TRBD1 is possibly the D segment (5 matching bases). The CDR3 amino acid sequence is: CASRPGGGGNTIYF. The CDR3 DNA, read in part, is TGCGCCAGCAGACCCGGGGGAGGTGGAAACACC.